The 29 T cell receptor beta chains given below trace back to one sample, sequenced in a study of T-cell reconstitution after alpha-beta-depleted transplantation in children. Preparation of the TCRbeta library used unique molecular identifiers. TCRdb re-called the PCR reads with MiXCR, one entry per CDR3 protein. Seen here are some 72,000 distinct CDR3 sequences, approximately 7.4% observed once, and the top ten hold less than 3%. The sample was PBMCs from the stem cell graft donor, taken from the stem cell graft. The receptors originated from a human donor who donated a stem cell graft to a child with acute lymphoblastic leukemia.

In its sample, this clonotype was seen many times. The chain has TRBV3-1 and TRBJ2-2; TRBD1 matches 10 bases. The trim removed 2 bases at V and 5 bases at J, leaving 8 bases unmatched. CDR1 and CDR2 from the germline V gene are LGHDT and YNNKEL (reference sequence). This CDR3 region has 17 residues. The CDR3 spells CASSQLPPGQGTGELFF. The CDR3 bases are TGTGCCAGCAGCCAACTCCCTCCGGGACAGGGGACCGGGGAGCTGTTTTTT.

Many counts were recorded for this clonotype. The CDR3 DNA follows: TGTGCCAGCAGCACCGGGGCAGAAGCTTTCTTT. Its translation is CASSTGAEAFF. The chain combines TRBV5-7 with TRBJ1-1; perhaps TRBD1 as D (5 bases). TRBV5-7 is an ORF, and what it does is uncertain. V was shortened by 4 bases and J by 8 bases, with 9 bases between the two germline ends. This CDR3 is 11 amino acids long.

The rearrangement joins TRBV28 to TRBJ2-3; 10 positions agree with TRBD2. This CDR3 has 16 amino acids. The V and J ends lost 3 bases and 6 bases, in that order; junction bases with no gene match: 9. Per the germline V gene, CDR1 is MDHEN and CDR2 is SYDVKM. CDR3 DNA: TGTGCCAGCAGTTTTTGGACTAGCGGCCCTAGTGATACGCAGTATTTT. Its protein product is CASSFWTSGPSDTQYF.

This clonotype was seen ten or more times. The J gene is TRBJ1-3, the V gene TRBV3-1; tentative D call: TRBD1 (5 bases). Trimming cost V 0 bases and J 5 bases, with 11 bases left between them. Germline loops: CDR1 LGHDT, CDR2 YNNKEL (reference sequence). This CDR3 spans 15 amino acids. The CDR3 reads CASSQESGTRNTIYF. The CDR3 DNA sequence: TGTGCCAGCAGCCAAGAATCAGGGACCAGAAACACCATATATTTT.

This clonotype was detected many times. The chain joins TRBV3-1 to TRBJ1-5; the D is unclear. Trimming removed 1 base from V and 10 bases from J, with 11 bases in between. The CDR3 spans 13 residues. Germline loops: CDR1 LGHDT, CDR2 YNNKEL (reference sequence). CDR3 residues: CASSQASSGPQHF. The CDR3 DNA follows: TGTGCCAGCAGCCAAGCCTCTTCGGGACCCCAGCATTTT.

This clonotype was recorded at least ten times. V is TRBV12-3 or TRBV12-4 and J is TRBJ1-6, with no clear D. V lost 6 bases, J lost 6 bases, and 9 bases lay in between. The CDR3 contains 13 residues. The CDR3 coding sequence is TGTGCCAGCAGCCCTGGGAGTAATTCACCCCTCCACTTT. This gives the protein CASSPGSNSPLHF.

This clonotype was found many times. This chain connects TRBV7-6 to TRBJ2-2; D remains unclear. Germline loops: CDR1 SGHVS, CDR2 FNYEAQ. V was shortened by 2 bases and J by 7 bases, with 5 bases between the two germline ends. CDR3 length: 12 residues. DNA for the CDR3: TGTGCCAGCAGCTTAAGGGACGGGGAGCTGTTTTTT. It specifies CASSLRDGELFF.

This clonotype showed up many times. The chain uses TRBV5-1 and TRBJ2-5; weak D call: TRBD2 (7 bases). V gave up 2 bases and J gave up 4 bases, with 15 bases separating them. This CDR3 spans 15 amino acids. CDR1 is SGHRS and CDR2 is YFSETQ in the germline V gene. CDR3 DNA sequence: TGCGCCAGCAGCTTTCCGGGGGGCCGGGGAGAGACCCAGTACTTC. It is translated as CASSFPGGRGETQYF.

The chain uses TRBV12-3 or TRBV12-4 and TRBJ1-6, with 10 bases that match TRBD1. With 6 bases clipped from V and 9 bases from J, the junction kept 8 bases outside the gene matches. CDR3 size: 15 residues. CDR3 coding DNA: TGTGCCAGCAGGGAGGGGACAGGGGCGTTTTCACCCCTCCACTTT. Translated: CASREGTGAFSPLHF.

The table lists this clonotype with many counts. This rearrangement joins TRBV2 to TRBJ2-7; 7 nucleotides line up with TRBD1. The length of the CDR3 is 12 residues. Per germline, CDR1 SNHLY and CDR2 FYNNEI. With 6 bases clipped from V and 5 bases from J, the junction kept 4 bases outside the gene matches. The CDR3 DNA sequence: TGTGCCAGCAGGGGGGACAGCAACGAGCAGTACTTC. Encoded protein: CASRGDSNEQYF.

The chain couples TRBV2 to TRBJ1-5, with a weak D call TRBD1 (6 bases). This CDR3 has 15 amino acids. Germline values: CDR1 SNHLY, CDR2 FYNNEI. V dropped 7 bases and J dropped 0 bases, with 13 bases sitting between them. This CDR3 is CASNRDTHSNQPQHF. DNA of the CDR3: TGTGCCAGCAACCGGGACACCCATAGCAATCAGCCCCAGCATTTT.

In its sample, this clonotype was seen many times. This chain links TRBV15 with TRBJ2-5; D gene uncertain. The ends were cut back, 3 bases at V and 0 bases at J, with 5 bases in the middle. The CDR3 has 13 residues. Germline V gene data show CDR1 as LNHNV and CDR2 as YYDKDF (reference sequence). CDR3 amino acids: CATSSFHQETQYF. CDR3 bases: TGTGCCACCAGCAGCTTTCACCAAGAGACCCAGTACTTC.

Many counts were recorded for this clonotype. The gene calls are TRBV7-6 and TRBJ2-7; D ambiguous. This CDR3 is 14 amino acids long. Germline V gene sequence: CDR1 SGHVS, CDR2 FNYEAQ. V was cut by 1 base and J by 4 bases, with 11 bases left in between. The CDR3 DNA follows: TGTGCCAGCAGCTTAGTACCCATGAGTTACGAGCAGTACTTC. Amino acids: CASSLVPMSYEQYF.

There are many counts of this clonotype. The J gene is TRBJ2-7, the V gene TRBV29-1, with 11 bases lining up with TRBD2. The CDR3 is 13 amino acids. Losses at the gene ends were 6 bases for V and 13 bases for J; bases not matched to a gene: 14. Germline assignment: CDR1 SQVTM and CDR2 ANQGSEA. The CDR3 reads CSVAGTSGSFIYF. For the CDR3, the DNA is TGCAGCGTCGCCGGGACTAGCGGTTCGTTTATCTACTTC.

In this sample, this clonotype turned up many times. The chain couples TRBV6-2 or TRBV6-3 to TRBJ2-2; no reliable D call. CDR1 is MNHEY and CDR2 is SVGEGT in the germline V gene. CDR3 size: 12 residues. The V end lost 5 bases, the J end lost 2 bases, and 3 bases lay between the germline ends. The CDR3 is CASSQNTGELFF. CDR3 in DNA: TGTGCCAGCAGTCAAAACACCGGGGAGCTGTTTTTT.

There are many counts of this clonotype. The chain employs TRBV27 and TRBJ2-5; D unresolved. The CDR3 length is 11 residues. V lost 6 bases and J 3 bases, leaving 5 bases between the germline ends. Germline assignment: CDR1 MNHEY and CDR2 SMNVEV (reference sequence). CDR3 nucleotide sequence: TGTGCCAGCAGGACAAAAGAGACCCAGTACTTC. It translates to CASRTKETQYF.

This clonotype was found many times. This chain joins TRBV6-5 and TRBJ2-5, with D hard to call. CDR3 length: 14 residues. Germline assignment: CDR1 MNHEY and CDR2 SVGAGI. Trimming stripped 2 bases from V and 10 bases from J, with 17 bases between. The CDR3 protein is CASSYPKSPRNQYF. CDR3 coding DNA: TGTGCCAGCAGTTACCCCAAGAGCCCGAGGAACCAGTACTTC.

The table lists this clonotype with a few counts. The chain uses TRBV18 and TRBJ2-2; D gene unclear. The germline V gene has CDR1 KGHSH and CDR2 LQKENI. The CDR3 is made up of 16 amino acids. V lost 3 bases and J 1 base, leaving 12 bases between the germline ends. CDR3 in DNA: TGTGCCAGCTCACCTCCAGGTTTTCAGAACACCGGGGAGCTGTTTTTT. Translating gives CASSPPGFQNTGELFF.

This clonotype came up many times. This sequence joins TRBV5-1 and TRBJ2-1; a possible D gene is TRBD2 (6 bases). The germline V and J ends were trimmed by 0 bases and 0 bases, with 10 bases remaining between them. The CDR3 consists of 16 residues. Germline V gene lookup returns CDR1 SGHRS and CDR2 YFSETQ. The DNA of the CDR3 is TGCGCCAGCAGCTTGGCCTACGGGAGCTCCTACAATGAGCAGTTCTTC. Residues: CASSLAYGSSYNEQFF.

This clonotype appeared many times. The chain couples TRBV2 to TRBJ1-6; D is uncertain. The CDR3 covers 15 residues. Germline-derived CDR1 and CDR2 are SNHLY and FYNNEI. V lost 2 bases to trimming and J lost 7 bases, with 12 bases between them. CDR3 coding DNA: TGTGCCAGCAGTGAATCGAAGGGAGGCAATTCACCCCTCCACTTT. This translates into CASSESKGGNSPLHF.

This rearrangement joins TRBV13 to TRBJ2-7; 8 positions agree with TRBD1. V shed 4 bases, J shed 2 bases, and the junction held 4 bases outside the gene matches. Germline lookup yields CDR1 PRHDT and CDR2 FYEKMQ (reference sequence). The CDR3 contains 14 residues. CDR3 loop: CASSWTGITYEQYF. In DNA form, the CDR3 reads TGTGCCAGCAGCTGGACAGGGATCACCTACGAGCAGTACTTC.

The CDR3: CASSEREKWEGPYNEQFF. The DNA for the CDR3 is TGCGCCAGCAGTGAGCGGGAGAAGTGGGAGGGCCCCTACAATGAGCAGTTCTTC. This rearrangement joins TRBV10-2 to TRBJ2-1; 7 positions match TRBD2. The germline CDR1 and CDR2 sequences are WSHSY and SAAADI. There are 18 residues in the CDR3. V shed 2 bases, J shed 2 bases, and the junction held 12 bases outside the gene matches.

Many counts were recorded for this clonotype. The gene calls are TRBV7-8 and TRBJ1-3, with no clear D. This CDR3 spans 17 amino acids. Germline V CDR1 and CDR2: SGHVS, FQNEAQ. The germline V and J ends were trimmed by 4 bases and 0 bases, with 16 bases remaining between them. The CDR3 protein is CASSSLGVASSGNTIYF. The CDR3 nucleotides are TGTGCCAGCAGCTCGCTCGGTGTGGCGAGCTCTGGAAACACCATATATTTT. Based on the CDR3 plus reference TRBV7-8 and TRBJ1-3, the full variable domain is GAGVSQSPRYKVAKRGQDVALRCDPISGHVSLFWYQQALGQGPEFLTYFQNEAQLDKSGLPSDRFFAERPEGSVSTLKIQRTQQEDSAVYLCASSSLGVASSGNTIYFGEGSWLTVV.

There are many counts of this clonotype. V and J are TRBV9 and TRBJ1-1; no firm D call. This CDR3 contains 14 residues. Per the germline V gene, CDR1 is SGDLS and CDR2 is YYNGEE. V lost 3 bases and J 5 bases, leaving 14 bases between the germline ends. The CDR3 spells CASSDGLGETEAFF. CDR3 DNA sequence: TGTGCCAGCAGCGACGGGTTGGGAGAAACTGAAGCTTTCTTT.

This chain joins TRBV6-1 and TRBJ1-2; D perhaps matches TRBD1 (5 bases). V lost 5 bases to trimming and J lost 4 bases, with 20 bases between them. Looked up from germline, CDR1 is MNHNS and CDR2 is SASEGT. The CDR3 is 16 residues long. The CDR3 DNA reads TGTGCCAGCAGTCCCCGGGAGGGGCGAGCCGTCTATGGCTACACCTTC. This codes for CASSPREGRAVYGYTF.

This clonotype was recorded at least ten times. The CDR3 DNA reads as TGTGCCACCAGTGATTACGCGAGCTCCTACAATGAGCAGTTCTTC. Translated, it gives CATSDYASSYNEQFF. The chain has TRBV24-1 and TRBJ2-1; no clear D gene. Trimming took off 2 bases at V and 0 bases at J, with 7 bases between the two ends. CDR1 KGHDR and CDR2 SFDVKD come from the germline V gene. The CDR3 totals 15 residues.

This clonotype appeared many times. The chain is built from TRBV20-1 and TRBJ1-2; perhaps TRBD1 as D (5 bases). V was shortened by 3 bases and J by 4 bases, with 12 bases between the two germline ends. The CDR3 is 13 amino acids. Per germline, CDR1 DFQATT and CDR2 SNEGSKA (reference sequence). CDR3 nucleotides: TGCAGTGCTAGCCAGACCACAGGCTATGGCTACACCTTC. Residues: CSASQTTGYGYTF.

V and J are TRBV5-4 and TRBJ1-2, with TRBD1 identical over 8 bases. This CDR3 has 15 residues. The germline V gene encodes CDR1 SGHNT and CDR2 YYREEE (reference sequence). J was trimmed by 6 bases and V by 3 bases; bases with no gene match: 10. CDR3 protein: CASSYGQGLVNGYTF. CDR3 DNA sequence: TGTGCCAGCAGCTACGGACAGGGCCTGGTTAATGGCTACACCTTC.

This clonotype occurred many times. The rearrangement uses TRBV27 and TRBJ1-6, with D perhaps TRBD1 (5 bases). The germline CDR1 and CDR2 sequences are MNHEY and SMNVEV (reference sequence). The CDR3 covers 15 residues. The V and J ends lost 0 bases and 13 bases respectively, with 16 bases between them. The CDR3 DNA is TGTGCCAGCAGTTTATCGAGGGGCAGTCCTATCCCCCTCCACTTT. Translation: CASSLSRGSPIPLHF.